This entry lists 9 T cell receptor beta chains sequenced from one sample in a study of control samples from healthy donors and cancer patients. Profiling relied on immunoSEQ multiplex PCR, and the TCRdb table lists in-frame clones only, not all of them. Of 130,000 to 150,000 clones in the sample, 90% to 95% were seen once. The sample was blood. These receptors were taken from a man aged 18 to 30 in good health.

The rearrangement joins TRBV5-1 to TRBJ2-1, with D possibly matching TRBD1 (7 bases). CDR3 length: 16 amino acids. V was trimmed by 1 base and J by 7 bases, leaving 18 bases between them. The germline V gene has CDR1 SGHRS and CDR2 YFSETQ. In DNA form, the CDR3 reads TGCGCCAGCAGCTTGAACCGGGACAGCGGGTGGAATGAGCAGTTCTTC. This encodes CASSLNRDSGWNEQFF. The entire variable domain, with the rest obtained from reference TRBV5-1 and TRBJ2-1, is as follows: KAGVTQTPRYLIKTRGQQVTLSCSPISGHRSVSWYQQTPGQGLQFLFEYFSETQRNKGNFPGRFSGRQFSNSRSEMNVSTLELGDSALYLCASSLNRDSGWNEQFFGPGTRLTVL.

CDR3 DNA: TGTGCCAGCAGCTCAACACCGGGACAAAATGGCTACACCTTC. Protein product: CASSSTPGQNGYTF. This chain uses TRBV5-4 with TRBJ1-2; a possible D gene is TRBD1 (6 bases). The germline V gene encodes CDR1 SGHNT and CDR2 YYREEE (reference sequence). With 3 bases removed from V and 6 bases from J, the gap between germline ends came to 15 bases. This CDR3 has 14 residues. The full variable domain, rest sourced from reference TRBV5-4 and TRBJ1-2, is ETGVTQSPTHLIKTRGQQVTLRCSSQSGHNTVSWYQQALGQGPQFIFQYYREEENGRGNFPPRFSGLQFPNYSSELNVNALELDDSALYLCASSSTPGQNGYTFGSGTRLTVV.

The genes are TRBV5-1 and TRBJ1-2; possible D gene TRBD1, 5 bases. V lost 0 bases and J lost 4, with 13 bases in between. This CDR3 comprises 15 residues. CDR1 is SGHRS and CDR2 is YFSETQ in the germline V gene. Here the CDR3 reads CASSLEPGLGYGYTF. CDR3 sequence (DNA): TGCGCCAGCAGCTTGGAGCCGGGACTTGGCTATGGCTACACCTTC.

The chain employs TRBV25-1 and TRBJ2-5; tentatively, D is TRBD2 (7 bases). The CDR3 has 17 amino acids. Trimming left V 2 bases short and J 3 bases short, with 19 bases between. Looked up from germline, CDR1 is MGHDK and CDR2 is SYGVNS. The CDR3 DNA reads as TGTGCCAGCAGTGAAGGGAGGGAGGGGGTGGAAAAAGAGACCCAGTACTTC. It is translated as CASSEGREGVEKETQYF.

The CDR3 coding sequence is TGTGCCACCAGCAGATTTAACACTGAAGCTTTCTTT. Translated: CATSRFNTEAFF. The chain is built from TRBV15 and TRBJ1-1; D ambiguous. Trimming stripped 2 bases from V and 2 bases from J, with 3 bases between. Germline V lookup: CDR1 LNHNV, CDR2 YYDKDF (reference sequence). The CDR3 is 12 residues long. Looking up the rest from reference TRBV15 and TRBJ1-1 gives the full variable domain: DAMVIQNPRYQVTQFGKPVTLSCSQTLNHNVMYWYQQKSSQAPKLLFHYYDKDFNNEADTPDNFQSRRPNTSFCFLDIRSPGLGDTAMYLCATSRFNTEAFFGQGTRLTVV.

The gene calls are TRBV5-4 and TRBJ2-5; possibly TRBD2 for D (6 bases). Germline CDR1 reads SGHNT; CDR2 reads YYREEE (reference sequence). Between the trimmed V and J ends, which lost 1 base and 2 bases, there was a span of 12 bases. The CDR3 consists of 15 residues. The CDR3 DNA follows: TGTGCCAGCAGCTTGAGAAGGGACTCACAAGAGACCCAGTACTTC. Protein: CASSLRRDSQETQYF. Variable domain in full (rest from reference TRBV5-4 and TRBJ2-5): ETGVTQSPTHLIKTRGQQVTLRCSSQSGHNTVSWYQQALGQGPQFIFQYYREEENGRGNFPPRFSGLQFPNYSSELNVNALELDDSALYLCASSLRRDSQETQYFGPGTRLLVL.

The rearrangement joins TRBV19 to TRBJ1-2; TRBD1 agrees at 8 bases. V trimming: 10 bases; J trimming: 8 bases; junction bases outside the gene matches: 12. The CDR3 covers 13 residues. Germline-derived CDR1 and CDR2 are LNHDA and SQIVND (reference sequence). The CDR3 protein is CATSPPGGGGYTF. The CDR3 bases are TGTGCCACTTCACCCCCAGGGGGCGGGGGCTACACCTTC.

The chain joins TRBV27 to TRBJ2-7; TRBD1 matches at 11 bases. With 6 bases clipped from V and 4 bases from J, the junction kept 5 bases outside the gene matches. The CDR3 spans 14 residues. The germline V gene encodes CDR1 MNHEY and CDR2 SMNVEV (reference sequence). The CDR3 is CASSRTGGGYEQYF. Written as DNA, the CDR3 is TGTGCCAGCAGCCGGACAGGGGGCGGGTACGAGCAGTACTTC.

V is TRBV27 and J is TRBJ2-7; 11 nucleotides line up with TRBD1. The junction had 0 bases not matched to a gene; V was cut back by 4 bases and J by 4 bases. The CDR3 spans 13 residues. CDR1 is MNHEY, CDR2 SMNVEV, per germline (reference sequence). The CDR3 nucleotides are TGTGCCAGCAGTTGGGACAGGGGGTACGAGCAGTACTTC. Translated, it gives CASSWDRGYEQYF.